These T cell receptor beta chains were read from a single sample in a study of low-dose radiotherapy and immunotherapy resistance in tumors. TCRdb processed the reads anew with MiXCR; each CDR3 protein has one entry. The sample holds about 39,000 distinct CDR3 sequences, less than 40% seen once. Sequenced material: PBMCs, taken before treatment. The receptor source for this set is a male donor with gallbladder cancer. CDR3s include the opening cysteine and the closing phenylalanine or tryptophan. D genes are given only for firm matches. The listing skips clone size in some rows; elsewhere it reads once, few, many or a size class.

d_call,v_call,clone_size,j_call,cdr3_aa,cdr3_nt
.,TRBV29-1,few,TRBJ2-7,CSALPGTPDGEQYF,TGCAGCGCTCTTCCCGGGACACCGGACGGCGAGCAGTACTTC
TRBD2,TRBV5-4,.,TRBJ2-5,CASSLGLAGETQYF,TGTGCCAGCAGCTTGGGACTAGCGGGAGAGACCCAGTACTTC
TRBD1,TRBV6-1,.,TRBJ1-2,CASSVTGTGGGYGYTF,TGTGCCAGCAGCGTAACCGGGACAGGCGGGGGCTATGGCTACACCTTC
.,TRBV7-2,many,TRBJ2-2,CASSPTYLNTGELFF,TGTGCCAGCAGCCCCACCTATTTAAACACCGGGGAGCTGTTTTTT
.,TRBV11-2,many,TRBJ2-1,CASSLELIDEQFF,TGTGCCAGCAGCTTAGAGTTAATCGATGAGCAGTTCTTC
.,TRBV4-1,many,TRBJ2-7,CASSLWPGTYEQYF,TGCGCCAGCAGCCTGTGGCCGGGCACCTACGAGCAGTACTTC
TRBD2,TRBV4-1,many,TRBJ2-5,CASSQRGLAQETQYF,TGCGCCAGCAGCCAACGCGGACTAGCGCAAGAGACCCAGTACTTC
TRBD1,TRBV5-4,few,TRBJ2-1,CASSSSGTGWNEQFF,TGTGCCAGCAGCTCCTCCGGGACAGGGTGGAATGAGCAGTTCTTC
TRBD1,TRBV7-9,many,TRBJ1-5,CASSSGQGGSWGNQPQHF,TGTGCCAGCAGCTCCGGACAGGGGGGGTCTTGGGGCAATCAGCCCCAGCATTTT
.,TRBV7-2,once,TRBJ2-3,CASSLAGDNTDTQYF,TGTGCCAGCAGCTTAGCGGGAGATAACACAGATACGCAGTATTTT
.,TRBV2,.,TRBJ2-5,CASSESGRQETQYF,TGTGCCAGCAGTGAGTCCGGGAGACAAGAGACCCAGTACTTC
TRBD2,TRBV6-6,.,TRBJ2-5,CASSYSAGTSGRALETQYF,TGTGCCAGCAGTTACTCCGCCGGGACTAGCGGGAGGGCCCTGGAGACCCAGTACTTC
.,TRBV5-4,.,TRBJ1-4,CASSREVTNEKLFF,TGTGCCAGCAGCCGGGAGGTCACAAATGAAAAACTGTTTTTT
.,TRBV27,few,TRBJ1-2,CASSSATGRNYGYTF,TGTGCCAGCAGTTCCGCGACCGGCCGTAACTATGGCTACACCTTC
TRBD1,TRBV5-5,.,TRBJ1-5,CASSWGQANQPQHF,TGTGCCAGCAGCTGGGGACAGGCCAATCAGCCCCAGCATTTT
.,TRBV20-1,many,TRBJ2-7,CSAGRDSKIYEQYF,TGCAGTGCTGGCCGGGACTCCAAGATCTACGAGCAGTACTTC
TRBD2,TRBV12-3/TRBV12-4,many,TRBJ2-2,CASDGIAGGNTGELFF,TGTGCCAGCGATGGGATAGCGGGGGGCAACACCGGGGAGCTGTTTTTT
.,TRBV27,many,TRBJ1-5,CASGYDRTQPQHF,TGTGCCAGCGGCTACGACAGGACGCAGCCCCAGCATTTT
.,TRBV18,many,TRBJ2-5,CASSPRTGPETQYF,TGTGCCAGCTCACCACGGACGGGGCCAGAGACCCAGTACTTC
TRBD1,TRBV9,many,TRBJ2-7,CASSAAGTVSYEQYF,TGTGCCAGCAGCGCCGCCGGGACAGTCTCCTACGAGCAGTACTTC
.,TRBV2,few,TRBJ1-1,CASRAWDAAGTEAFF,TGTGCCAGCAGAGCGTGGGACGCGGCAGGCACTGAAGCTTTCTTT
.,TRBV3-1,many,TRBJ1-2,CASSAFGRNYGYTF,TGTGCCAGCAGCGCCTTCGGGCGGAACTATGGCTACACCTTC
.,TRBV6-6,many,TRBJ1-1,CASSYSSFTEAFF,TGTGCCAGCAGTTACTCGTCTTTTACTGAAGCTTTCTTT
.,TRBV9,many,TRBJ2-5,CASSVGPAKETQYF,TGTGCCAGCAGCGTAGGACCGGCCAAAGAGACCCAGTACTTC
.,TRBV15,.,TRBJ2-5,CATSRTVQETQYF,TGTGCCACCAGCAGGACAGTGCAAGAGACCCAGTACTTC
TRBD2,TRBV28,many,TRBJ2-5,CASSPSGRPHQETQYF,TGTGCCAGCAGTCCCAGCGGGAGGCCGCACCAAGAGACCCAGTACTTC
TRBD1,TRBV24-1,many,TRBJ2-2,CATSDSPRDRAGGELFF,TGTGCCACCAGTGATTCCCCCCGGGACAGGGCAGGGGGGGAGCTGTTTTTT
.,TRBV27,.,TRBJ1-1,CASGNPGLDTEAFF,TGTGCCAGCGGAAATCCTGGGCTGGACACTGAAGCTTTCTTT
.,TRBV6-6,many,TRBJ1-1,CASGQMNTEAFF,TGTGCCAGCGGTCAGATGAACACTGAAGCTTTCTTT
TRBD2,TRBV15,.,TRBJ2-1,CATSTLAGGNEQFF,TGTGCCACCAGCACGTTAGCGGGAGGAAATGAGCAGTTCTTC
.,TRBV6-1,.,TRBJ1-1,CASSVPGIPNTETFF,TGTGCCAGCAGTGTACCGGGGATACCGAACACTGAAACTTTCTTT
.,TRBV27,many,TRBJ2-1,CASSLDRMGYNEQFF,TGTGCCAGCAGTTTAGACAGGATGGGGTACAATGAGCAGTTCTTC
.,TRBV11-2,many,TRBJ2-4,CASSLVDSVAKNIQYF,TGTGCCAGCAGCTTAGTGGACAGTGTAGCCAAAAACATTCAGTACTTC
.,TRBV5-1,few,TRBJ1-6,CASSLDLQPKPLHF,TGCGCCAGCAGCTTGGATCTTCAACCGAAACCCCTCCACTTT
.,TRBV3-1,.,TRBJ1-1,CASSPLTDRMNTEAFF,TGTGCCAGCAGCCCATTGACCGACAGGATGAACACTGAAGCTTTCTTT
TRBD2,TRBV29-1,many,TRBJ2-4,CSVEVVGGEELQYF,TGCAGCGTTGAAGTAGTGGGGGGGGAGGAGCTTCAGTACTTC
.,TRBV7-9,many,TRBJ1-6,CASSLAAGEYSPLHF,TGTGCCAGCAGCTTAGCGGCAGGGGAGTATTCACCCCTCCACTTT
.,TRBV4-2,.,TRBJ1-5,CASSQDQGPREPQHF,TGTGCCAGCAGCCAAGATCAGGGGCCACGGGAGCCCCAGCATTTT
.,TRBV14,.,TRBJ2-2,CASNYGPGELFFF,.
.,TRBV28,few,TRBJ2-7,CASSLSEYEQYF,TGTGCCAGCAGTTTGTCGGAGTACGAGCAGTACTTC
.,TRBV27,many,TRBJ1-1,CASTPTGRVTEAFF,TGTGCCAGCACCCCCACGGGCAGGGTGACTGAAGCTTTCTTT
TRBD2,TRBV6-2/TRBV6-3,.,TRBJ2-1,CASSEEASGRRHEQFF,TGTGCCAGCAGTGAAGAGGCTAGCGGGAGAAGGCATGAGCAGTTCTTC
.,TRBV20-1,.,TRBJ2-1,CSANKDYTAYNEQFF,TGCAGTGCAAACAAGGACTACACCGCCTACAATGAGCAGTTCTTC
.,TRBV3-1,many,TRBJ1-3,CASSQDIGGSWASGNTIYF,TGTGCCAGCAGCCAAGATATTGGGGGTTCATGGGCCTCTGGAAACACCATATATTTT
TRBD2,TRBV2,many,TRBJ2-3,CASRVRGTSGSTDTQYF,TGTGCCAGCAGGGTTCGAGGGACTAGCGGTAGCACAGATACGCAGTATTTT
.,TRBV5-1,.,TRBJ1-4,CASSLAGKGEKLFFF,.
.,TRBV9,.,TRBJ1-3,CASSEEGAGNTIYF,TGTGCCAGCAGCGAAGAGGGGGCTGGAAACACCATATATTTT
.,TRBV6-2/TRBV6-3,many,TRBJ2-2,CASTFGGTGELFF,TGTGCCAGCACCTTTGGGGGGACCGGGGAGCTGTTTTTT
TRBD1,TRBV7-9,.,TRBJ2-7,CASSLRDRGYEQYF,TGTGCCAGCAGCCTCCGGGACAGGGGCTACGAGCAGTACTTC
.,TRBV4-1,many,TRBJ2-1,CASSQEFGIWQFF,TGCGCCAGCAGCCAAGAGTTCGGAATTTGGCAGTTCTTC
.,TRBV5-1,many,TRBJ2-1,CASSLELGIPNEQFF,TGCGCCAGCAGCTTGGAACTAGGTATCCCTAATGAGCAGTTCTTC
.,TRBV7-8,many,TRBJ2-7,CASSLAIKEQYF,TGTGCCAGCAGCTTAGCAATAAAAGAGCAGTACTTC
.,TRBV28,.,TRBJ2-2,CASTLDKLGELFF,TGTGCCAGCACCCTCGACAAACTCGGGGAGCTGTTTTTT
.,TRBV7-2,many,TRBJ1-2,CASSLGVGGYTF,TGTGCCAGCAGCTTAGGGGTGGGAGGCTACACCTTC